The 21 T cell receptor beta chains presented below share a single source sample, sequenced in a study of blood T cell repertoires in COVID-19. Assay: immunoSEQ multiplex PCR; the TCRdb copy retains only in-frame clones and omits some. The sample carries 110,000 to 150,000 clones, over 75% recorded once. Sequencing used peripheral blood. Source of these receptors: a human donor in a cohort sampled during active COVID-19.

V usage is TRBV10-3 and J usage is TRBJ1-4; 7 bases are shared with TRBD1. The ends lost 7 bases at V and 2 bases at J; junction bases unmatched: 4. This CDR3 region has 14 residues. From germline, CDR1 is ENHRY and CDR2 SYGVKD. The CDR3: CAIKGGRTNEKLFF. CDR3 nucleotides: TGTGCCATCAAAGGGGGCAGGACTAATGAAAAACTGTTTTTT.

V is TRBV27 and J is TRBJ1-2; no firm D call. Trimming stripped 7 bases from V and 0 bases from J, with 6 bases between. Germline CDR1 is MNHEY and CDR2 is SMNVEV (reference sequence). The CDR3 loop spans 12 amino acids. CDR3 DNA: TGTGCCAGCATGAGCGCTAACTATGGCTACACCTTC. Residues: CASMSANYGYTF.

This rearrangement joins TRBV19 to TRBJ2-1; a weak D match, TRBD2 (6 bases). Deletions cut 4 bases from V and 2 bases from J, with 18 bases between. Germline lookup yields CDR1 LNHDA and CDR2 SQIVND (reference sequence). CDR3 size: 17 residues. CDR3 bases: TGTGCCAGTAGTAAGGGCAGAGTACTAGCTGCCTACAATGAGCAGTTCTTC. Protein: CASSKGRVLAAYNEQFF.

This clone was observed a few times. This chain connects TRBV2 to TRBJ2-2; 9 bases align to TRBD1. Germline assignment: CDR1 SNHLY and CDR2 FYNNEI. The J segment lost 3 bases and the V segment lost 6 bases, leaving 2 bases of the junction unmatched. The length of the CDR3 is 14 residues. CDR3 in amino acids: CASSRDRDTGELFF. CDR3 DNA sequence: TGTGCCAGCAGCCGGGACAGGGACACCGGGGAGCTGTTTTTT.

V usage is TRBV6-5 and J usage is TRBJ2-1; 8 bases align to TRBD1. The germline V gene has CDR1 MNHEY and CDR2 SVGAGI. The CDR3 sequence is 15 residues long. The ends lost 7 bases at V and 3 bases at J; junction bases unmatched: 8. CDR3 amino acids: CASIPSGQGYNEQFF. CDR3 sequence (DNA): TGTGCCAGCATTCCCTCCGGACAGGGCTACAATGAGCAGTTCTTC.

The CDR3 region is CASSQASGTTDTQYF. The CDR3 bases are TGTGCCAGCAGCCAAGCTTCCGGGACAACAGATACGCAGTATTTT. The chain employs TRBV4-2 and TRBJ2-3; D is possibly TRBD1 (6 bases). Germline lookup yields CDR1 LGHNA and CDR2 YNFKEQ. The CDR3 is 15 residues long. Trimming cost V 1 base and J 3 bases, with 11 bases left between them.

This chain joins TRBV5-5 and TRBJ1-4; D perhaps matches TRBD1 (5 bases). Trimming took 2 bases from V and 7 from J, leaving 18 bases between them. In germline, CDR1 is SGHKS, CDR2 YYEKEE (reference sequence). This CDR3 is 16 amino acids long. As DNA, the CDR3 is TGTGCCAGCAGCTTTGAATCCCAGAAAAGGGGTGAAAAACTGTTTTTT. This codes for CASSFESQKRGEKLFF.

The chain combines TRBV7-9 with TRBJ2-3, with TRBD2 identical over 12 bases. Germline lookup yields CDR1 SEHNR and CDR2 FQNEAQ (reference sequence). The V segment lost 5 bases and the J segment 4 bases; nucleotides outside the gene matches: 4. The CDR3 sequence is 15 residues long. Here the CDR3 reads CASSTSGGYPDTQYF. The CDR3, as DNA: TGTGCCAGCAGCACTAGCGGGGGGTACCCAGATACGCAGTATTTT. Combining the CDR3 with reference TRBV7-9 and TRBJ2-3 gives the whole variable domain DTGVSQNPRHKITKRGQNVTFRCDPISEHNRLYWYRQTLGQGPEFLTYFQNEAQLEKSRLLSDRFSAERPKGSFSTLEIQRTEQGDSAMYLCASSTSGGYPDTQYFGPGTRLTVL.

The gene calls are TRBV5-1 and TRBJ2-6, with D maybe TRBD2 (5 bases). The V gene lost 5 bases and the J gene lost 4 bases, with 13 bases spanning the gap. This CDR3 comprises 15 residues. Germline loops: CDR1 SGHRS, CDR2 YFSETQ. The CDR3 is CASRPGVAGANVLTF. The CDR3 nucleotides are TGCGCCAGCAGGCCCGGGGTTGCGGGGGCCAACGTCCTGACTTTC.

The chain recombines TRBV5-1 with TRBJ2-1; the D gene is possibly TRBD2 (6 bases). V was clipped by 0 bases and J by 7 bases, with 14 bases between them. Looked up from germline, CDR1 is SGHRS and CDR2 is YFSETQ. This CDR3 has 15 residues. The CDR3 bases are TGCGCCAGCAGCTTGGGCGGGGAATGGTGGAATGAGCAGTTCTTC. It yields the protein CASSLGGEWWNEQFF.

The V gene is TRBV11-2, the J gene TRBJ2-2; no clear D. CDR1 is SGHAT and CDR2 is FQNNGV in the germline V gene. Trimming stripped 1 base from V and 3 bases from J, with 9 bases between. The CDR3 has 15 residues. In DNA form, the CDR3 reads TGTGCCAGCAGCTTAGGCCCTATTTACACCGGGGAGCTGTTTTTT. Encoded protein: CASSLGPIYTGELFF.

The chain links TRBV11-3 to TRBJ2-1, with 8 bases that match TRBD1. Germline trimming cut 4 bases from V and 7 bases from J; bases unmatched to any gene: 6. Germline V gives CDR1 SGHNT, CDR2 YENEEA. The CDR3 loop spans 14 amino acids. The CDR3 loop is CASSSDRGWNEQFF. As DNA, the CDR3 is TGTGCCAGCAGCTCCGACAGGGGTTGGAATGAGCAGTTCTTC. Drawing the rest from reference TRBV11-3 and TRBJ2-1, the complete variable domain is EAGVVQSPRYKIIEKKQPVAFWCNPISGHNTLYWYLQNLGQGPELLIRYENEEAVDDSQLPKDRFSAERLKGVDSTLKIQPAELGDSAVYLCASSSDRGWNEQFFGPGTRLTVL.

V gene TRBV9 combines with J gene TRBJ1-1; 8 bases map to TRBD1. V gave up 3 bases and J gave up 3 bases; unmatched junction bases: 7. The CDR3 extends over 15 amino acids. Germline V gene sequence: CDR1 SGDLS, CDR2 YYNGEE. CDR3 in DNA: TGTGCCAGCAGCGAGTTCAGGGGGCGAGACACTGAAGCTTTCTTT. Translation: CASSEFRGRDTEAFF.

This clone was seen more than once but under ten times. DNA for the CDR3: TGTGCCAGCAGCCTATTCCTAAGCGAACCCAGTTACAATGAGCAGTTCTTC. Encoded protein: CASSLFLSEPSYNEQFF. This rearrangement joins TRBV4-2 to TRBJ2-1; no reliable D call. The CDR3 loop spans 17 amino acids. V was trimmed by 4 bases and J by 4 bases, leaving 20 bases between them. Per germline, CDR1 LGHNA and CDR2 YNFKEQ.

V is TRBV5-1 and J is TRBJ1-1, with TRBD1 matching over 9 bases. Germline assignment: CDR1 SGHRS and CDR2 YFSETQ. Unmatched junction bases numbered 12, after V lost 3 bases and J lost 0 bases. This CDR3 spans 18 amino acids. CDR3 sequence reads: CASSWRLPGQGLNTEAFF. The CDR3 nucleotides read TGCGCCAGCAGCTGGCGACTCCCGGGACAGGGTCTGAACACTGAAGCTTTCTTT.

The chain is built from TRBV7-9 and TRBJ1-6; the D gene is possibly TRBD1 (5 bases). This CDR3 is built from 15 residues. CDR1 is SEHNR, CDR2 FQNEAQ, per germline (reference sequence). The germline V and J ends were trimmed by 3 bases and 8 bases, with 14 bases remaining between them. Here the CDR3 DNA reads TGTGCCAGCAGCTTGGAGGGCAGGGCTGATTCACCCCTCCACTTT. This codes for CASSLEGRADSPLHF. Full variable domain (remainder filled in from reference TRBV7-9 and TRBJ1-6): DTGVSQNPRHKITKRGQNVTFRCDPISEHNRLYWYRQTLGQGPEFLTYFQNEAQLEKSRLLSDRFSAERPKGSFSTLEIQRTEQGDSAMYLCASSLEGRADSPLHFGNGTRLTVT.

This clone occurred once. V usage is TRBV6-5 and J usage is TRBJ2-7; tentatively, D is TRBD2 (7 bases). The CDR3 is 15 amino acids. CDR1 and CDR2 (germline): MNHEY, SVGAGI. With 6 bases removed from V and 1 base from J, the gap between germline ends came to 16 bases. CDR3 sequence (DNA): TGTGCCAGCAGCCACGGGGGGACATTTTCCTACGAGCAGTACTTC. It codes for CASSHGGTFSYEQYF.

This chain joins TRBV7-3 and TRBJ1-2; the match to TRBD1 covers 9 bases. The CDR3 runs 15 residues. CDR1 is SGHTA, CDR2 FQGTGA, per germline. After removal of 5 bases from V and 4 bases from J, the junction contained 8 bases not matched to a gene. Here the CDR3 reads CASSLTGGLGYGYTF. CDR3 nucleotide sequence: TGTGCCAGCAGCCTTACAGGGGGCTTAGGCTATGGCTACACCTTC.

Here the CDR3 DNA reads TGTGCCAGCAGTCACAGGGGGCTTGGATCAAGACAGCCCCAGCATTTT. This encodes CASSHRGLGSRQPQHF. The rearrangement joins TRBV6-2 or TRBV6-3 to TRBJ1-5, with 9 bases that match TRBD1. Looked up from germline, CDR1 is MNHEY and CDR2 is SVGEGT. The CDR3 length is 16 residues. V lost 5 bases and J lost 7; bases outside the gene matches: 12.

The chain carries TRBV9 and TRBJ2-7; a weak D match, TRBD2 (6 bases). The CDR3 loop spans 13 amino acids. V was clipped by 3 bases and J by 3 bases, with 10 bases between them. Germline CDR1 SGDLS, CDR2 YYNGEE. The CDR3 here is CASSAGRGYEQYF. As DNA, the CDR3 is TGTGCCAGCAGCGCTGGGCGGGGCTACGAGCAGTACTTC. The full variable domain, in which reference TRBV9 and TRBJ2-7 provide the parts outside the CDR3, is DSGVTQTPKHLITATGQRVTLRCSPRSGDLSVYWYQQSLDQGLQFLIQYYNGEERAKGNILERFSAQQFPDLHSELNLSSLELGDSALYFCASSAGRGYEQYFGPGTRLTVT.

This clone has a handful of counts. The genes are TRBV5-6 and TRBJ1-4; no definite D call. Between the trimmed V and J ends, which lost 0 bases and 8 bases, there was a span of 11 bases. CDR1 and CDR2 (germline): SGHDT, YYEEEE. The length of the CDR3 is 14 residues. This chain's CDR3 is CASSLGGIGEKLFF. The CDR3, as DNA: TGTGCCAGCAGCTTGGGAGGGATCGGCGAAAAACTGTTTTTT.